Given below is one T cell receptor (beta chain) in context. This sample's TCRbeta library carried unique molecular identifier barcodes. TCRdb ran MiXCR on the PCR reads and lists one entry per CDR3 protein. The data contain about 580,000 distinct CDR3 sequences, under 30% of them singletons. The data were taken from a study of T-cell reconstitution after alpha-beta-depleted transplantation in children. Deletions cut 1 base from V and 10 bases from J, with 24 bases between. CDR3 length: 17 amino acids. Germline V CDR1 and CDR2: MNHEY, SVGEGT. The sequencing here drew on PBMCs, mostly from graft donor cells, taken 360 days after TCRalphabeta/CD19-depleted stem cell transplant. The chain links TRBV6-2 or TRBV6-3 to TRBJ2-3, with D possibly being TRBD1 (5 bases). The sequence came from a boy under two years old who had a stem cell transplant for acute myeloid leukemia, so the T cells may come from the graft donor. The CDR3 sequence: CASSYLQDQPVPYAQYF. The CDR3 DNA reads TGTGCCAGCAGTTACTTACAGGACCAGCCTGTTCCATACGCGCAGTATTTT.